Each of the 14 T cell receptor beta chains below was sequenced from the same sample in a study of blood T cell repertoires in COVID-19. Profiling relied on immunoSEQ multiplex PCR, and the TCRdb table lists in-frame clones only, not all of them. The sample includes about 76,000 clones, about 88% of them seen just once. Input material: peripheral blood. The receptors were sampled from a man aged 60-69 years with COVID-19, enrolled during active disease.

The chain carries TRBV3-1 (or the pseudogene TRBV3-2) and TRBJ1-1, with TRBD1 as a possible D gene (6 bases). Germline loops: CDR1 LGHDT, CDR2 YNNKEL (reference sequence). Trimming cost V 0 bases and J 1 base, with 6 bases left between them. This CDR3 spans 14 amino acids. For the CDR3, the DNA is TGTGCCAGCAGCCAAGAGGGGGCGAACACTGAAGCTTTCTTT. It yields the protein CASSQEGANTEAFF.

The rearrangement joins TRBV24-1 to TRBJ2-2, with D perhaps TRBD2 (6 bases). Germline V CDR1 and CDR2: KGHDR, SFDVKD. V shed 7 bases and J shed 6 bases, with 11 bases lying between them. CDR3 length: 13 residues. The CDR3 is CATRTAGAGELFF. Written as DNA, the CDR3 is TGTGCCACCAGAACAGCGGGCGCCGGGGAGCTGTTTTTT.

The genes are TRBV19 and TRBJ2-4; D possibly corresponds to TRBD2 (6 bases). Germline CDR1 is LNHDA and CDR2 is SQIVND (reference sequence). V lost 7 bases to trimming and J lost 2 bases, with 12 bases between them. This CDR3 region has 14 residues. CDR3 bases: TGTGCCAGTAACCCCGGGGGAACCAAAAACATTCAGTACTTC. It yields the protein CASNPGGTKNIQYF.

The rearrangement joins TRBV24-1 to TRBJ2-1, with 7 bases identical to TRBD1. Germline CDR1 reads KGHDR; CDR2 reads SFDVKD. V shed 4 bases and J 4 bases; nucleotides not matched to a gene: 9. This CDR3 has 16 amino acids. CDR3 in amino acids: CATSDRTGPLYNEQFF. CDR3 in DNA: TGTGCCACCAGTGACCGGACAGGCCCCCTGTACAATGAGCAGTTCTTC.

The rearrangement links TRBV5-6 to TRBJ2-5, with 7 bases fitting TRBD2. The CDR3 spans 13 residues. After removal of 0 bases from V and 4 bases from J, the junction contained 0 bases not matched to a gene. Looked up from germline, CDR1 is SGHDT and CDR2 is YYEEEE. DNA of the CDR3: TGTGCCAGCAGCTTGGCGGGAGGAGAGACCCAGTACTTC. This gives the protein CASSLAGGETQYF.

This clone was observed many times. The V call is TRBV7-9, the J call TRBJ2-1; TRBD2 aligns across 10 bases. Germline-derived CDR1 and CDR2 are SEHNR and FQNEAQ (reference sequence). Trimming removed 1 base from V and 10 bases from J; junction bases left unmatched: 10. The length of the CDR3 is 16 residues. This CDR3 reads CASSLGGGSSGREQFF. In DNA, the CDR3 is TGTGCCAGCAGCTTAGGGGGAGGTTCTAGCGGGAGAGAGCAGTTCTTC.

As concerns this clone: The sample holds other DNA sequences that translate to the same CDR3. The rearrangement joins TRBV18 to TRBJ2-5; D may be TRBD2 (6 bases). Germline CDR1 reads KGHSH; CDR2 reads LQKENI. The CDR3 spans 12 residues. V gave up 3 bases and J gave up 5 bases, with 7 bases separating them. The CDR3 DNA is TGTGCCAGCTCACCTCGGGGGGAGACCCAGTACTTC. Its translation: CASSPRGETQYF. Together with reference TRBV18 and TRBJ2-5, the CDR3 gives the full variable domain: NAGVMQNPRHLVRRRGQEARLRCSPMKGHSHVYWYRQLPEEGLKFMVYLQKENIIDESGMPKERFSAEFPKEGPSILRIQQVVRGDSAAYFCASSPRGETQYFGPGTRLLVL.

The chain employs TRBV15 and TRBJ2-1; TRBD2 aligns across 11 bases. Germline loops: CDR1 LNHNV, CDR2 YYDKDF (reference sequence). The CDR3 consists of 19 residues. V gave up 3 bases and J gave up 0 bases; unmatched junction bases: 10. The CDR3 nucleotides are TGTGCCACCAGCAGGGGTGGGACTAGCGGCCGATCCTCCTACAATGAGCAGTTCTTC. This sequence encodes CATSRGGTSGRSSYNEQFF.

V gene TRBV6-1 combines with J gene TRBJ1-3; D is undetermined. The CDR3 sequence is 14 residues long. The V gene lost 3 bases and the J gene lost 6 bases, with 12 bases spanning the gap. CDR1 MNHNS and CDR2 SASEGT come from the germline V gene. The CDR3 DNA follows: TGTGCCAGCAGTGATCGAATTAGTGAAAACACCATATATTTT. Translated, it gives CASSDRISENTIYF.

This chain joins TRBV6-1 and TRBJ2-7, with D unclear. This CDR3 has 11 residues. V was trimmed by 3 bases and J by 3 bases, leaving 3 bases between them. The germline CDR1 and CDR2 sequences are MNHNS and SASEGT. The CDR3 nucleotides read TGTGCCAGCAGTGACCGCTACGAGCAGTACTTC. It specifies CASSDRYEQYF.

The chain employs TRBV27 and TRBJ2-6; unclear D gene. V was trimmed by 2 bases and J by 4 bases, leaving 9 bases between them. Germline assignment: CDR1 MNHEY and CDR2 SMNVEV (reference sequence). This CDR3 spans 15 amino acids. In DNA, the CDR3 is TGTGCCAGCAGTTTACGGTCTTCCGGGGCCAACGTCCTGACTTTC. Translation gives CASSLRSSGANVLTF.

This chain links TRBV3-1 (or the pseudogene TRBV3-2) with TRBJ1-1; a weak D match, TRBD1 (5 bases). Germline loops: CDR1 LGHDT, CDR2 YNNKEL (reference sequence). Trimming removed 0 bases from V and 4 bases from J, with 15 bases in between. There are 16 residues in the CDR3. The CDR3 loop reads CASSQEEFGGGTEAFF. The CDR3 DNA reads TGTGCCAGCAGCCAAGAGGAGTTCGGGGGGGGCACTGAAGCTTTCTTT.

V is TRBV6-5 and J is TRBJ1-4; 8 bases align to TRBD1. Trimming removed 2 bases from V and 1 base from J; junction bases left unmatched: 3. The CDR3 has 16 amino acids. CDR1 and CDR2 from the germline V gene are MNHEY and SVGAGI. This CDR3 reads CASSYTDRGTNEKLFF. CDR3 sequence (DNA): TGTGCCAGCAGTTACACCGACAGGGGAACTAATGAAAAACTGTTTTTT.

In DNA, the CDR3 is TGTGCCAGCAGTTACTTTAAGAACACTGAAGCTTTCTTT. Protein product: CASSYFKNTEAFF. The chain links TRBV6-5 to TRBJ1-1; D gene uncertain. The V gene's germline CDR1 is MNHEY and CDR2 SVGAGI. Trimming left V 1 base short and J 1 base short, with 4 bases between. The CDR3 loop spans 13 amino acids.